This T cell receptor (beta chain) appears in the sequencing data of a study of T cell responses to AZD1222 COVID-19 vaccine. Libraries were prepared by immunoSEQ multiplex PCR; TCRdb keeps only in-frame clonotypes and omits some of them. The sample shows under 130,000 clones, nearly 90% of them seen only once. V was pared by 0 bases and J by 2 bases, with 6 bases between. Germline CDR1 and CDR2: SGHKS and YYEKEE (reference sequence). CDR3 length equals 14 residues. This receptor was taken from an adult who received the AZD1222 COVID-19 vaccine. The chain carries TRBV5-5 and TRBJ1-5; unclear D gene. The material was peripheral blood, obtained 28 days after the second AZD1222 dose. The CDR3 loop reads CASSLARGNQPQHF. In nucleotides, the CDR3 is TGTGCCAGCAGCTTGGCGAGGGGCAATCAGCCCCAGCATTTT.